The clone carrying this T cell receptor (beta chain) has a handful of counts. The antigen is undetermined. This entry belongs to a study of blood T cells in healthy people across ages. This CDR3 is 14 amino acids long. Germline CDR1 SNHLY, CDR2 FYNNEI. Losses at the gene ends were 6 bases for V and 0 bases for J; bases not matched to a gene: 5. Through a sample-barcoded 5' primer and a J-beta primer mix, a second PCR was run for about 7 to 12 cycles. From the 5' RACE reads, TCRdb called clonotypes with MiXCR, one entry per CDR3 protein. The sample carries around 670,000 distinct CDR3 sequences, 25% to 35% recorded once. Study results and limitations: Since the PBMCs were unsorted, naive and antigen-experienced cells could not be conclusively compared.

This clonotype originated in a woman of 80 years or more in good health. This sequence joins TRBV2 and TRBJ2-7; TRBD1 matches at 7 bases. The sample comprised blood. CDR3 coding DNA: TGTGCCAGCAGGGGACAGCTAGTCTCCTACGAGCAGTACTTC. Translating gives CASRGQLVSYEQYF.